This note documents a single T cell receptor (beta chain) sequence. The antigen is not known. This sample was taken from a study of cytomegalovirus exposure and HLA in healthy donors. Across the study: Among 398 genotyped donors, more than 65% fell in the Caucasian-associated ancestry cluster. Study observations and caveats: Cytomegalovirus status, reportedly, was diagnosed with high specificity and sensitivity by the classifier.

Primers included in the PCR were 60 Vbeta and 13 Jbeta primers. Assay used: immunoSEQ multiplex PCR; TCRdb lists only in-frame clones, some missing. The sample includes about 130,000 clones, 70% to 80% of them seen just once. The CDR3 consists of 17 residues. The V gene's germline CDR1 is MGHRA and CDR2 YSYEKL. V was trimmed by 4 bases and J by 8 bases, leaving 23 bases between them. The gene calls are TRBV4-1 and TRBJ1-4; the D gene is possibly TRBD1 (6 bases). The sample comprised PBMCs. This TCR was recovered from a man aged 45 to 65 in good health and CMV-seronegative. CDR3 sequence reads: CASSPLEEDPRGEKLFF. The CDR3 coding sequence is TGCGCCAGCAGCCCCCTTGAGGAGGACCCCAGGGGCGAAAAACTGTTTTTT.